This entry lists 14 T cell receptor beta chains sequenced from one sample in a study of blood T cell repertoires in COVID-19. Here immunoSEQ multiplex PCR was the method, and the copy in TCRdb shows in-frame clones only, minus some. The sample includes about 46,000 clones, 80% to 90% seen only once; the top ten take roughly 13%. Sequencing was done on a sample of peripheral blood. The receptors were sampled from a human donor with active COVID-19. The donor label of this sample is uncertain.

This sequence joins TRBV6-4 and TRBJ2-3; possible D gene TRBD1, 6 bases. The CDR3 sequence is 16 residues long. The germline gives CDR1 MRHNA, CDR2 SNTAGT. Between the trimmed V and J ends, which lost 6 bases and 4 bases, there was a span of 20 bases. CDR3 nucleotide sequence: TGTGCCAGCAGAGCAACCGGGACAAAAAAGGCAGATACGCAGTATTTT. This codes for CASRATGTKKADTQYF.

J is TRBJ2-7 and V is TRBV29-1; TRBD2 matches 7 bases. Germline V gene lookup returns CDR1 SQVTM and CDR2 ANQGSEA. V was pared by 6 bases and J by 6 bases, with 11 bases of the junction left unmatched. The CDR3 is 13 amino acids. The CDR3 DNA reads as TGCAGCGTGGGGCGGGGGAGTTTGCGCGAGCAGTACTTC. This sequence encodes CSVGRGSLREQYF.

This clone occurred once. This sequence joins TRBV9 and TRBJ2-3; D is possibly TRBD1 (5 bases). Germline CDR1 reads SGDLS; CDR2 reads YYNGEE. V was cut by 3 bases and J by 0 bases, with 11 bases left in between. CDR3 size: 15 residues. The CDR3 loop reads CASSGRVTSTDTQYF. In nucleotides, the CDR3 is TGTGCCAGCAGCGGCAGGGTTACTAGCACAGATACGCAGTATTTT.

This rearrangement joins TRBV2 to TRBJ1-6; D ambiguous. V lost 3 bases and J lost 5, with 11 bases in between. The CDR3 extends over 15 amino acids. Germline V gene lookup returns CDR1 SNHLY and CDR2 FYNNEI. CDR3: CASSDMGRDNSPLHF. CDR3 nucleotides: TGTGCCAGCAGTGATATGGGCCGAGATAATTCACCCCTCCACTTT.

The V gene is TRBV29-1, the J gene TRBJ2-1; a weak D match, TRBD2 (6 bases). The CDR3 length is 13 residues. In germline, CDR1 is SQVTM, CDR2 ANQGSEA. V was cut by 6 bases and J by 7 bases, with 16 bases left in between. The CDR3 protein is CSVERDFTNEQFF. The CDR3 region has the DNA TGCAGCGTAGAAAGGGACTTCACGAATGAGCAGTTCTTC.

This clone came up once. This chain uses TRBV19 with TRBJ2-1; D is undetermined. CDR1 LNHDA and CDR2 SQIVND come from the germline V gene (reference sequence). This CDR3 has 13 amino acids. Trimming stripped 3 bases from V and 4 bases from J, with 7 bases between. The CDR3 sequence: CASSMGSYNEQFF. CDR3 coding DNA: TGTGCCAGTAGTATGGGCTCATACAATGAGCAGTTCTTC.

The rearrangement joins TRBV11-3 to TRBJ2-7; 7 positions match TRBD2. CDR3 size: 14 residues. V trimming: 2 bases; J trimming: 0 bases; junction bases outside the gene matches: 1. Germline loops: CDR1 SGHNT, CDR2 YENEEA. The CDR3 sequence: CASSLRGDSYEQYF. The CDR3 nucleotides read TGTGCCAGCAGCTTACGGGGGGACTCCTACGAGCAGTACTTC. The full variable domain, rest sourced from reference TRBV11-3 and TRBJ2-7, is EAGVVQSPRYKIIEKKQPVAFWCNPISGHNTLYWYLQNLGQGPELLIRYENEEAVDDSQLPKDRFSAERLKGVDSTLKIQPAELGDSAVYLCASSLRGDSYEQYFGPGTRLTVT.

This chain connects TRBV5-1 to TRBJ2-2, with D tentatively TRBD1 (6 bases). Trimming took 1 base from V and 5 from J, leaving 12 bases between them. Per germline, CDR1 SGHRS and CDR2 YFSETQ. The CDR3 spans 15 residues. The CDR3 reads CASSLSDGQTGELFF. CDR3 nucleotide sequence: TGCGCCAGCAGCTTGTCGGACGGACAGACCGGGGAGCTGTTTTTT.

V usage is TRBV5-4 and J usage is TRBJ2-7; TRBD1 might be the D (6 bases). V was shortened by 10 bases and J by 2 bases, with 16 bases between the two germline ends. Germline CDR1 SGHNT, CDR2 YYREEE (reference sequence). The CDR3 covers 13 residues. Here the CDR3 DNA reads TGTGCCCTTTCGGACAGAGATACCTACGAGCAGTACTTC. Encoded protein: CALSDRDTYEQYF.

The chain is built from TRBV3-1 (or the pseudogene TRBV3-2) and TRBJ2-3; TRBD2 aligns across 10 bases. Unmatched junction bases numbered 19, after V lost 5 bases and J lost 5 bases. Germline V gives CDR1 LGHDT, CDR2 YNNKEL (reference sequence). The CDR3 has 19 residues. The CDR3 nucleotides read TGTGCCAGCAGCGGAGCCCCGCTAGCGGGAGATGTATACGGAGATACGCAGTATTTT. Translating gives CASSGAPLAGDVYGDTQYF.

V and J are TRBV6-5 and TRBJ1-2, with TRBD1 matching over 9 bases. Germline lookup yields CDR1 MNHEY and CDR2 SVGAGI. With V trimmed by 6 bases and J by 4 bases, 9 bases remained unmatched. This CDR3 has 15 amino acids. CDR3 in DNA: TGTGCCAGCAGCTCACAGGGGGCAACCACCTATGGCTACACCTTC. It translates to CASSSQGATTYGYTF.

This chain connects TRBV6-5 to TRBJ2-3; TRBD2 agrees at 10 bases. Germline CDR1 and CDR2: MNHEY and SVGAGI. Trimming at V came to 9 bases and at J to 4 bases, leaving 10 bases not matched to a gene. The CDR3 is 15 amino acids. CDR3 sequence (DNA): TGTGCCAGTAAGCGAGAAGCGGGGGGGCCAGATACGCAGTATTTT. Amino acid sequence: CASKREAGGPDTQYF.

This chain connects TRBV6-2 or TRBV6-3 to TRBJ2-7, with 7 nucleotides matching TRBD1. CDR1 MNHEY and CDR2 SVGEGT come from the germline V gene. Trimming cost V 5 bases and J 0 bases; bases outside gene matches: 10. CDR3 length equals 16 residues. The CDR3 reads CASSPPLRQGSYEQYF. The DNA for the CDR3 is TGTGCCAGCAGTCCACCCCTACGACAGGGCTCCTACGAGCAGTACTTC.

Comments on this clone: One junction end does not reproduce the germline sequence, and a read error may be involved. V is TRBV3-1 (or the pseudogene TRBV3-2) and J is TRBJ2-2; 10 positions agree with TRBD2. Germline V gene sequence: CDR1 LGHDT, CDR2 YNNKEL (reference sequence). CDR3 length: 18 amino acids. The CDR3 region is CASSQDEREGPEHRGAVF. For the CDR3, the DNA is TGTGCCAGCAGCCAAGATGAGCGGGAGGGCCCCGAACACCGGGGAGCTGTTTTT.